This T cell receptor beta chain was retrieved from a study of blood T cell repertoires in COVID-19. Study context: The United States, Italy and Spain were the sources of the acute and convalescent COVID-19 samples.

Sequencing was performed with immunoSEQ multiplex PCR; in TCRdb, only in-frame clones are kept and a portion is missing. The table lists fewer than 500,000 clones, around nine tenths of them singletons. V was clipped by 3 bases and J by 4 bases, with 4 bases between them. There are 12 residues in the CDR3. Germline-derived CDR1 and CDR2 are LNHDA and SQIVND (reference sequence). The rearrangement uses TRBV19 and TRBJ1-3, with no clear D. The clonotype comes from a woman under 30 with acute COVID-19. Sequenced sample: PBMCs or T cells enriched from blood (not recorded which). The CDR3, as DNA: TGTGCCAGTAGTATTTCGGGAAACACCATATATTTT. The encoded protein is CASSISGNTIYF.